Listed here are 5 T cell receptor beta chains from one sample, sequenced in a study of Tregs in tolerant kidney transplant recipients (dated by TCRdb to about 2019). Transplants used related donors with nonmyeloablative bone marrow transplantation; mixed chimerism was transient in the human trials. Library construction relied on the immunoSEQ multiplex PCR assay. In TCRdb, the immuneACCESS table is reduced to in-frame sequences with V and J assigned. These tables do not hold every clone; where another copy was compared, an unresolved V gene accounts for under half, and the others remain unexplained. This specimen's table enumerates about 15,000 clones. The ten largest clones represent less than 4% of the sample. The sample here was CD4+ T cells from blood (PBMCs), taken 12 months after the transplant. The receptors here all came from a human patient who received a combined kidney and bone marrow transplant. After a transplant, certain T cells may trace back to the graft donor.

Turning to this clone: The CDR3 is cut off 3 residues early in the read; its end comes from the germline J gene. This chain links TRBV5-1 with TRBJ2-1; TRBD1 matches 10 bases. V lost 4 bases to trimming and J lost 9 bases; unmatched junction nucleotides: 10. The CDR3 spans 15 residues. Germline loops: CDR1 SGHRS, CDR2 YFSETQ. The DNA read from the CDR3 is TGCGCCAGCAGCGGCCCGGGACAGGGGACGGGTGAG. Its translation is CASSGPGQGTGE. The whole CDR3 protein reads CASSGPGQGTGEQFF.

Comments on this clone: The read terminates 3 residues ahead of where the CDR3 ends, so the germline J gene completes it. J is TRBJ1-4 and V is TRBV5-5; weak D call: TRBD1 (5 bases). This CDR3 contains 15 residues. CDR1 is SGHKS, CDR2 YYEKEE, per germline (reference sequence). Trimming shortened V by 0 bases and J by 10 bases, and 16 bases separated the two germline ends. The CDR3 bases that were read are TGTGCCAGCAGCTTGGATATTCCAGGGTCCGGAAAA. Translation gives CASSLDIPGSGK. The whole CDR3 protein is CASSLDIPGSGKLFF.

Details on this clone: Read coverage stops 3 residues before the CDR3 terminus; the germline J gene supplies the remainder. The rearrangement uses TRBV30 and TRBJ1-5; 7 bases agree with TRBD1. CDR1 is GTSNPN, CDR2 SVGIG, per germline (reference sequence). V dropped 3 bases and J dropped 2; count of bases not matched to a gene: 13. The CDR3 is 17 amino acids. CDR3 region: CAWSRDRVGDGNQPQHF. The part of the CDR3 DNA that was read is TGTGCCTGGAGCCGAGACAGGGTGGGCGATGGCAATCAGCCC.

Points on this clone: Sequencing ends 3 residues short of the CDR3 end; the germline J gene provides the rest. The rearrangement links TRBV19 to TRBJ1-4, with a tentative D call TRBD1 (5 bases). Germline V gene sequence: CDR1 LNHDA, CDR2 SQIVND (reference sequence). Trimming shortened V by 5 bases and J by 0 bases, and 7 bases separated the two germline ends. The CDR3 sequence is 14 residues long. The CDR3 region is CASSATATNEKLFF. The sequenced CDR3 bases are TGTGCCAGTAGTGCGACAGCAACTAATGAAAAA.

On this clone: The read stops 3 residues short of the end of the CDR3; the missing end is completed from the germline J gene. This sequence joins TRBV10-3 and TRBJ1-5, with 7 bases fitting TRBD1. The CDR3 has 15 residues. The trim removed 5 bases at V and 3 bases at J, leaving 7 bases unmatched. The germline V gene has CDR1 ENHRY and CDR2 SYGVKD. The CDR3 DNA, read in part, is TGTGCCATCAGTCCATTACAGGGGTTCAATCAGCCC. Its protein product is CAISPLQGFNQP. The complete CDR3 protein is CAISPLQGFNQPQHF.